This T cell receptor beta chain emerged from a study of OX40 agonist ivuxolimab in advanced cancers. The CDR3 sequence is 17 residues long. Germline lookup yields CDR1 LNHDA and CDR2 SQIVND (reference sequence). J was trimmed by 1 base and V by 4 bases; bases with no gene match: 9. Sequencing used immunoSEQ multiplex PCR; TCRdb keeps in-frame clones, though not all of them. This sample has just over 90,000 clones, with about 90% found just once. The specimen comprised CD4+ or CD8+ T cells sorted from blood, sampled in a trial of the OX40 agonist ivuxolimab. The sequence was obtained from an adult with an advanced solid tumor such as melanoma, head and neck, liver or kidney cancer. The chain uses TRBV19 and TRBJ1-3; 8 bases agree with TRBD1. The CDR3 coding sequence is TGTGCCAGTAGTACGTACCACAGGGGGAAGTCTGGAAACACCATATATTTT. It yields the protein CASSTYHRGKSGNTIYF.